These 25 T cell receptor beta chains came from one sample sequenced in a study of shared clonotypes between healthy human individuals. Method: immunoSEQ multiplex PCR; TCRdb's copy keeps in-frame clones and lacks some. The sample has some 2,500,000 clones, approximately 93% seen once; the top ten hold about 0.34%. The sample was naive CD4+ T cells from PBMCs. Subset specified: CD45RA+ positively selected. The receptor set was obtained from a young man in good health. Some clones in this sample may be carry-over from other donors' samples.

The chain carries TRBV29-1 and TRBJ2-1; tentative D call: TRBD1 (6 bases). CDR1 SQVTM and CDR2 ANQGSEA come from the germline V gene. This CDR3 has 14 residues. Between the trimmed V and J ends, which lost 7 bases and 3 bases, there was a span of 16 bases. The CDR3 coding sequence is TGCAGCGGGATCAGGGGTACCTTCTACAATGAGCAGTTCTTC. Amino acid sequence: CSGIRGTFYNEQFF.

This clone was counted a single time. The chain carries TRBV5-5 and TRBJ1-1, with D unresolved. Germline V lookup: CDR1 SGHKS, CDR2 YYEKEE (reference sequence). The V end was cut by 0 bases, the J end by 10 bases, with 10 bases between. The CDR3 has 12 amino acids. The CDR3 is CASSLAEAVAFF. The CDR3 coding sequence is TGTGCCAGCAGCTTGGCCGAGGCCGTAGCTTTCTTT.

The chain links TRBV5-8 to TRBJ2-3; D not resolved. Germline V gene lookup returns CDR1 SGHTS and CDR2 YDEGEE. This CDR3 is built from 13 residues. Trimming cost V 2 bases and J 2 bases, with 6 bases left between them. This CDR3 reads CASSFIATDTQYF. As DNA, the CDR3 is TGTGCCAGCAGCTTCATTGCCACAGATACGCAGTATTTT.

The rearrangement joins TRBV18 to TRBJ1-5; D is undetermined. V was pared by 6 bases and J by 2 bases, with 17 bases between. Germline V gives CDR1 KGHSH, CDR2 LQKENI. This CDR3 region has 16 residues. The DNA for the CDR3 is TGTGCCAGCTCCCTCGGAGGTGGAAGGGGCAATCAGCCCCAGCATTTT. Protein sequence: CASSLGGGRGNQPQHF.

The V call is TRBV10-1, the J call TRBJ2-5; D assignment may be TRBD1 or TRBD2 (5 bases each). The V gene's germline CDR1 is WNHNN and CDR2 SYGVQD (reference sequence). This CDR3 comprises 16 residues. Trimming removed 4 bases from V and 0 bases from J, with 15 bases in between. The CDR3 bases are TGCGCCAGCAGTGGTCGGGGCGGCCGGTACCAAGAGACCCAGTACTTC. Protein sequence: CASSGRGGRYQETQYF.

J is TRBJ2-1 and V is TRBV7-8; 8 bases are shared with TRBD2. V lost 5 bases, J lost 12 bases, and 15 bases stayed unmatched. The CDR3 runs 15 residues. CDR1 is SGHVS and CDR2 is FQNEAQ in the germline V gene. The CDR3 sequence is CASSHGASGRVGQFF. DNA of the CDR3: TGTGCCAGCAGCCACGGGGCTAGCGGGCGGGTGGGGCAGTTCTTC.

The V gene is TRBV9, the J gene TRBJ2-1; D is perhaps TRBD1 or TRBD2 (7 bases each). Between the trimmed V and J ends, which lost 3 bases and 2 bases, there was a span of 12 bases. The CDR3 has 15 amino acids. From germline, CDR1 is SGDLS and CDR2 YYNGEE. In DNA, the CDR3 is TGTGCCAGCAGCGATCAGGGGGGGCCCTACAATGAGCAGTTCTTC. Amino acid sequence: CASSDQGGPYNEQFF.

The chain has TRBV5-1 and TRBJ1-1; D call uncertain. The germline CDR1 and CDR2 sequences are SGHRS and YFSETQ. V dropped 5 bases and J dropped 2 bases, with 10 bases sitting between them. The CDR3 length is 13 residues. CDR3 protein: CASRKTVNTEAFF. CDR3 bases: TGCGCCAGCAGGAAGACTGTAAACACTGAAGCTTTCTTT.

The chain couples TRBV7-2 to TRBJ1-1; TRBD1 might be the D (6 bases). The CDR3 covers 14 residues. V lost 4 bases, J lost 4 bases, and 13 bases lay in between. Germline V gene sequence: CDR1 SGHTA, CDR2 FQGNSA. Here the CDR3 DNA reads TGTGCCAGCAGCTCCGGACAGTCCTTCACTGAAGCTTTCTTT. Protein: CASSSGQSFTEAFF. Variable domain in full (rest from reference TRBV7-2 and TRBJ1-1): GAGVSQSPSNKVTEKGKDVELRCDPISGHTALYWYRQSLGQGLEFLIYFQGNSAPDKSGLPSDRFSAERTGGSVSTLTIQRTQQEDSAVYLCASSSGQSFTEAFFGQGTRLTVV.

The chain employs TRBV4-3 and TRBJ1-2; TRBD1 aligns across 7 bases. The CDR3 has 13 amino acids. Germline CDR1 and CDR2: LGHNA and YSLEER. V was pared by 3 bases and J by 8 bases, with 6 bases of the junction left unmatched. CDR3: CASSHEGARGYTF. The CDR3 DNA is TGCGCCAGCAGCCATGAGGGGGCGCGGGGCTACACCTTC.

This clone was seen a single time. This chain links TRBV5-1 with TRBJ1-1; D perhaps matches TRBD1 (5 bases). This CDR3 spans 15 amino acids. V was clipped by 4 bases and J by 0 bases, with 13 bases between them. The germline CDR1 and CDR2 sequences are SGHRS and YFSETQ. This chain's CDR3 is CASSPHGAMNTEAFF. CDR3 bases: TGCGCCAGCAGCCCCCATGGGGCCATGAACACTGAAGCTTTCTTT.

The chain combines TRBV5-4 with TRBJ2-3; 9 bases line up with TRBD2. In germline, CDR1 is SGHNT, CDR2 YYREEE (reference sequence). There are 16 residues in the CDR3. Trimming at V came to 0 bases and at J to 2 bases, leaving 4 bases not matched to a gene. CDR3 DNA sequence: TGTGCCAGCAGCTTGGTGGCGGGAGGGCCCACAGATACGCAGTATTTT. Translated, it gives CASSLVAGGPTDTQYF.

This clone was counted a single time. CDR3: CASSPTGGSGANVLTF. The CDR3, as DNA: TGCGCCAGCAGCCCTACCGGCGGCTCTGGGGCCAACGTCCTGACTTTC. The chain joins TRBV5-1 to TRBJ2-6; D not certain. This CDR3 has 16 amino acids. Germline CDR1 is SGHRS and CDR2 is YFSETQ. V lost 4 bases to trimming and J lost 0 bases, with 11 bases between them.

The chain couples TRBV7-2 to TRBJ2-5; no reliable D call. Deletions cut 1 base from V and 4 bases from J, with 7 bases between. The CDR3 runs 13 residues. In germline, CDR1 is SGHTA, CDR2 FQGNSA. DNA of the CDR3: TGTGCCAGCAGCTTAGTGAGGTCAGAGACCCAGTACTTC. Protein: CASSLVRSETQYF. The variable domain in full, completed from reference TRBV7-2 and TRBJ2-5, reads GAGVSQSPSNKVTEKGKDVELRCDPISGHTALYWYRQSLGQGLEFLIYFQGNSAPDKSGLPSDRFSAERTGGSVSTLTIQRTQQEDSAVYLCASSLVRSETQYFGPGTRLLVL.

The chain recombines TRBV28 with TRBJ2-2; D is unclear. The V gene lost 7 bases and the J gene lost 5 bases, with 8 bases spanning the gap. This CDR3 spans 12 amino acids. Per the germline V gene, CDR1 is MDHEN and CDR2 is SYDVKM. CDR3 nucleotides: TGTGCCAGCACCCTCCAGACCGGGGAGCTGTTTTTT. This sequence encodes CASTLQTGELFF.

V gene TRBV18 combines with J gene TRBJ1-5; D uncertain. V dropped 6 bases and J dropped 6 bases, with 24 bases sitting between them. Germline CDR1 KGHSH, CDR2 LQKENI. The CDR3 sequence is 17 residues long. The CDR3 sequence is CASSLLQLLGGAQPQHF. In DNA, the CDR3 is TGTGCCAGCTCTCTCCTACAGCTTTTGGGTGGTGCTCAGCCCCAGCATTTT.

The V gene is TRBV30, the J gene TRBJ1-2; D gene ambiguous. Germline values: CDR1 GTSNPN, CDR2 SVGIG (reference sequence). CDR3 length: 10 residues. The V end was cut by 6 bases, the J end by 8 bases, with 10 bases between. CDR3 in DNA: TGTGCCTGTCGCCGGCCAGGCTACACCTTC. It codes for CACRRPGYTF. The whole variable domain, filled in from reference TRBV30 and TRBJ1-2, reads SQTIHQWPATLVQPVGSPLSLECTVEGTSNPNLYWYRQAAGRGLQLLFYSVGIGQISSEVPQNLSASRPQDRQFILSSKKLLLSDSGFYLCACRRPGYTFGSGTRLTVV.

The genes are TRBV27 and TRBJ2-2; D is undetermined. The CDR3 consists of 14 residues. Germline V gene lookup returns CDR1 MNHEY and CDR2 SMNVEV (reference sequence). V was trimmed by 8 bases and J by 6 bases, leaving 16 bases between them. In DNA, the CDR3 is TGTGCCAGCCCCCGGCGAGCTCTCCCCGGGGAGCTGTTTTTT. This translates into CASPRRALPGELFF.

This chain joins TRBV9 and TRBJ1-4; perhaps TRBD1 as D (6 bases). Trimming took off 4 bases at V and 3 bases at J, with 13 bases between the two ends. The CDR3 spans 15 residues. Germline CDR1 SGDLS, CDR2 YYNGEE. This CDR3 reads CASSPRDNSNEKLFF. DNA of the CDR3: TGTGCCAGCAGCCCGCGGGACAACTCTAATGAAAAACTGTTTTTT.

This chain connects TRBV30 to TRBJ2-7, with 8 positions matching TRBD2. CDR3 length equals 14 residues. Germline assignment: CDR1 GTSNPN and CDR2 SVGIG (reference sequence). The V gene end was trimmed by 0 bases and the J gene end by 7 bases; junction bases not matched to a gene: 8. The CDR3 here is CAWSVVSGVREQYF. DNA of the CDR3: TGTGCCTGGAGTGTGGTTAGCGGGGTAAGGGAGCAGTACTTC.

The chain carries TRBV7-9 and TRBJ1-1; 7 nucleotides line up with TRBD1. The CDR3 is 15 amino acids. The J segment lost 4 bases and the V segment lost 4 bases, leaving 9 bases of the junction unmatched. CDR1 and CDR2 (germline): SEHNR, FQNEAQ (reference sequence). In DNA form, the CDR3 reads TGTGCCAGCAGCTCTCTACAGGGGTACGGCACTGAAGCTTTCTTT. Protein: CASSSLQGYGTEAFF.

The chain joins TRBV5-6 to TRBJ2-7; a weak D match, TRBD1 (5 bases). V gave up 5 bases and J gave up 4 bases, with 13 bases separating them. Germline loops: CDR1 SGHDT, CDR2 YYEEEE. There are 13 residues in the CDR3. CDR3 loop: CASSGAGPYEQYF. The CDR3 DNA follows: TGTGCCAGCAGTGGGGCAGGGCCTTACGAGCAGTACTTC. The variable domain in full, completed from reference TRBV5-6 and TRBJ2-7, reads DAGVTQSPTHLIKTRGQQVTLRCSPKSGHDTVSWYQQALGQGPQFIFQYYEEEERQRGNFPDRFSGHQFPNYSSELNVNALLLGDSALYLCASSGAGPYEQYFGPGTRLTVT.

The J gene is TRBJ1-1, the V gene TRBV7-8; TRBD1 might be the D (5 bases). The V gene's germline CDR1 is SGHVS and CDR2 FQNEAQ. The ends were cut back, 5 bases at V and 6 bases at J, with 13 bases in the middle. The CDR3 runs 13 residues. The CDR3, as DNA: TGTGCCAGCAGCCTCTTCACAGGTTCTGAAGCTTTCTTT. It specifies CASSLFTGSEAFF.

The V gene is TRBV9, the J gene TRBJ2-7; no clear D. The ends were cut back, 0 bases at V and 0 bases at J, with 10 bases in the middle. Germline V CDR1 and CDR2: SGDLS, YYNGEE. The CDR3 totals 15 residues. The CDR3 DNA follows: TGTGCCAGCAGCGTAGGGGCAGGCCTCTCCTACGAGCAGTACTTC. Translation: CASSVGAGLSYEQYF.

The J gene is TRBJ1-2, the V gene TRBV2, with D uncertain. CDR1 is SNHLY, CDR2 FYNNEI, per germline. Trimming shortened V by 8 bases and J by 6 bases, and 16 bases separated the two germline ends. The length of the CDR3 is 13 residues. The CDR3 DNA sequence: TGTGCCAGCTTTATGAGGAGTCGAGATGGCTACACCTTC. It is translated as CASFMRSRDGYTF.